Listed here are 19 T cell receptor beta chains from one sample, sequenced in a study of T cells in Graves' hyperthyroidism and ophthalmopathy. Using RNA transcripts as the source, TCR beta CDR3 regions were amplified. The HTBI primer set served for first-round RT-PCR of the TCR CDR3. TCRdb itself ran the multiplex PCR reads through MiXCR, one entry per CDR3 protein. The sample carries over 550,000 distinct CDR3 sequences, 16% recorded once. Sequencing input: blood. The receptor source for this set is a woman aged 18-29 years with Graves' hyperthyroidism.

This chain joins TRBV7-6 and TRBJ2-5; 11 nucleotides agree with TRBD2. V was pared by 6 bases and J by 6 bases, with 24 bases of the junction left unmatched. The CDR3 has 20 residues. CDR1 SGHVS and CDR2 FNYEAQ come from the germline V gene. CDR3 nucleotide sequence: TGTGCCAGCAGACCAGGGGGCGGATCAGGTAGCGGGAGGGCCCTGCAGACCCAGTACTTC. This encodes CASRPGGGSGSGRALQTQYF.

A remark on this clonotype: One end of the junction is discordant with germline, which a read error may explain. The V and J genes are TRBV11-2 and TRBJ2-5, with a possible D match to TRBD1 (6 bases). CDR3 length equals 12 residues. The germline V gene encodes CDR1 SGHAT and CDR2 FQNNGV. CDR3: CASSSNTGKRDF. The DNA of the CDR3 is TGTGCCAGCAGCTCAAATACAGGGAAGAGGGACTTC.

V is TRBV6-1 and J is TRBJ1-2; D remains unclear. The germline V gene has CDR1 MNHNS and CDR2 SASEGT. The germline V and J ends were trimmed by 2 bases and 6 bases, with 16 bases remaining between them. The CDR3 is made up of 15 amino acids. The CDR3 here is CASSESRWGEDGYTF. DNA for the CDR3: TGTGCCAGCAGTGAATCTCGATGGGGAGAGGATGGCTACACCTTC.

The V and J genes are TRBV6-2 or TRBV6-3 and TRBJ2-5; unclear D gene. The CDR3 length is 14 residues. The V end lost 2 bases, the J end lost 5 bases, and 12 bases lay between the germline ends. CDR1 and CDR2 (germline): MNHEY, SVGEGT. In nucleotides, the CDR3 is TGTGCCAGCAGTTACAAGGGAACCAGGGAGACCCAGTACTTC. It yields the protein CASSYKGTRETQYF.

Note on this clonotype: Since a much larger clone is just one base distant, this may be a read error. The CDR3 DNA reads as TGTGCCAGCAGCCCTTCCGATAACGGGTTAAAGCAGTTCTTC. This translates into CASSPSDNGLKQFF. The rearrangement joins TRBV3-1 to TRBJ2-1; D remains ambiguous. The CDR3 is made up of 14 amino acids. CDR1 is LGHDT and CDR2 is YNNKEL in the germline V gene (reference sequence). Trimming removed 4 bases at V and 11 bases at J, with 18 bases between.

In this sample, this clonotype turned up many times. V and J are TRBV11-3 and TRBJ1-1; TRBD1 agrees at 10 bases. The trim removed 3 bases at V and 8 bases at J, leaving 6 bases unmatched. This CDR3 is built from 14 residues. Germline-derived CDR1 and CDR2 are SGHNT and YENEEA. The CDR3, as DNA: TGTGCCAGCAGCTTGACAGGGGGCGTCGAAGAAGCTTTCTTT. It translates to CASSLTGGVEEAFF.

This chain joins TRBV7-9 and TRBJ2-7, with 10 bases identical to TRBD2. The germline V gene encodes CDR1 SEHNR and CDR2 FQNEAQ (reference sequence). The V and J ends lost 8 bases and 5 bases, in that order; junction bases with no gene match: 9. The CDR3 length is 14 residues. The CDR3 protein is CASGKREGTHEQYF. The CDR3 DNA reads as TGTGCCAGCGGAAAGCGGGAGGGGACGCACGAGCAGTACTTC.

This clonotype was detected a few times. This chain links TRBV10-3 with TRBJ1-2, with TRBD1 matching 7 bases. The ends lost 3 bases at V and 8 bases at J; junction bases unmatched: 9. This CDR3 is 14 amino acids long. Germline V CDR1 and CDR2: ENHRY, SYGVKD. CDR3 coding DNA: TGTGCCATCAGTGAACTGACAGGGAGGAGAGGCTACACCTTC. Translating it yields CAISELTGRRGYTF.

V and J are TRBV6-1 and TRBJ2-1, with a tentative D call TRBD2 (6 bases). The germline V and J ends were trimmed by 2 bases and 2 bases, with 10 bases remaining between them. CDR1 is MNHNS and CDR2 is SASEGT in the germline V gene. This CDR3 has 15 amino acids. The CDR3 spells CASSEYGSPYNEQFF. As DNA, the CDR3 is TGTGCCAGCAGTGAATACGGGAGCCCCTACAATGAGCAGTTCTTC.

This clonotype has a count of ten or more. This chain links TRBV20-1 with TRBJ2-1; D possibly matches TRBD1 or TRBD2 (5 bases each). Germline-derived CDR1 and CDR2 are DFQATT and SNEGSKA (reference sequence). This CDR3 has 18 amino acids. Deletions cut 1 base from V and 7 bases from J, with 26 bases between. Here the CDR3 DNA reads TGCAGTGCTAGAGCAGGTAGCGCCCGGGGCCCTATCGGAAATGAGCAGTTCTTC. Its protein product is CSARAGSARGPIGNEQFF.

This clonotype has at least ten counts. As DNA, the CDR3 is TGTGCCAGCAGCCAAGTTCCCCCCACTCAGACCCAGTACTTC. The encoded protein is CASSQVPPTQTQYF. The chain has TRBV3-1 and TRBJ2-5; D gene unclear. The CDR3 has 14 residues. CDR1 and CDR2 from the germline V gene are LGHDT and YNNKEL (reference sequence). Trimming stripped 1 base from V and 6 bases from J, with 12 bases between.

The chain links TRBV11-2 to TRBJ2-7; D remains unclear. V lost 1 base, J lost 3 bases, and 7 bases lay in between. Per germline, CDR1 SGHAT and CDR2 FQNNGV. CDR3 length equals 13 residues. The CDR3 sequence: CASSLGPNYEQYF. CDR3 nucleotide sequence: TGTGCCAGCAGCTTAGGGCCCAACTACGAGCAGTACTTC.

There are a few counts of this clonotype. The chain combines TRBV6-2 or TRBV6-3 with TRBJ1-5; the D is unclear. Germline assignment: CDR1 MNHEY and CDR2 SVGEGT. This CDR3 has 15 residues. V was clipped by 5 bases and J by 5 bases, with 16 bases between them. The DNA for the CDR3 is TGTGCCAGCAGTAACCGCGGGGTAGCTGATCAGCCCCAGCATTTT. Its translation is CASSNRGVADQPQHF.

Many counts were recorded for this clonotype. The chain is built from TRBV2 and TRBJ2-1; TRBD1 or TRBD2 may be the D gene (5 bases each). CDR1 and CDR2 from the germline V gene are SNHLY and FYNNEI. The CDR3 is 12 amino acids. V shed 8 bases and J shed 7 bases, with 12 bases lying between them. The CDR3 region is CASGTQRNEQFF. In DNA form, the CDR3 reads TGTGCCAGCGGGACCCAACGGAATGAGCAGTTCTTC.

The rearrangement joins TRBV4-2 to TRBJ2-1; TRBD2 might be the D (6 bases). Per the germline V gene, CDR1 is LGHNA and CDR2 is YNFKEQ. The CDR3 runs 17 residues. The V end lost 1 base, the J end lost 0 bases, and 13 bases lay between the germline ends. In DNA form, the CDR3 reads TGTGCCAGCAGCCAAGGAGGCCTAGCGAGCTCCTACAATGAGCAGTTCTTC. Translating it yields CASSQGGLASSYNEQFF.

The rearrangement links TRBV7-6 to TRBJ1-3, with D possibly TRBD1 on 6 matching bases. This CDR3 comprises 17 residues. V lost 4 bases to trimming and J lost 1 base, with 17 bases between them. CDR1 is SGHVS, CDR2 FNYEAQ, per germline. In DNA, the CDR3 is TGTGCCAGCAGCTCCGGGGGCGCGGGAGGTTCTGGAAACACCATATATTTT. Its protein is CASSSGGAGGSGNTIYF.

In its sample, this clonotype was seen a few times. V usage is TRBV7-6 and J usage is TRBJ1-1; D perhaps matches TRBD1 (5 bases). V lost 2 bases and J lost 0, with 13 bases in between. The length of the CDR3 is 16 residues. Germline-derived CDR1 and CDR2 are SGHVS and FNYEAQ. The CDR3 here is CASSLFPGPVNTEAFF. CDR3 nucleotide sequence: TGTGCCAGCAGCTTATTTCCAGGGCCCGTGAACACTGAAGCTTTCTTT.

The rearrangement joins TRBV9 to TRBJ2-3, with 9 bases that match TRBD2. The junction had 5 bases not matched to a gene; V was cut back by 0 bases and J by 3 bases. The CDR3 length is 16 residues. The germline V gene has CDR1 SGDLS and CDR2 YYNGEE. The CDR3 region has the DNA TGTGCCAGCAGCGTAGTGATAGCGGGGGAAACAGATACGCAGTATTTT. Residues: CASSVVIAGETDTQYF.

This clonotype occurred a few times. This rearrangement joins TRBV5-1 to TRBJ2-5; 9 bases line up with TRBD1. CDR3 length: 16 residues. The ends lost 5 bases at V and 5 bases at J; junction bases unmatched: 13. Germline CDR1 reads SGHRS; CDR2 reads YFSETQ. The chain's CDR3 is CASSRLAGTGLETQYF. Written as DNA, the CDR3 is TGCGCCAGCAGTCGATTGGCCGGGACAGGGTTGGAGACCCAGTACTTC.